The T cell receptor (beta chain) described here comes from a study of blood T cell repertoires in COVID-19. Study summary: Specimens from acute and convalescent COVID-19 originated in the United States, Italy and Spain. PBMCs, B-cell-depleted T cells, or T cells were the source of the cDNA or gDNA that made up the material.

The authors' processing: How many nucleated cells were present was estimated from reference gene primer amplification. The assay was immunoSEQ multiplex PCR, and TCRdb's table has in-frame clones only and misses some. V and J calls and clone size are as listed in that table; D and trimming were resolved from the DNA. Of some 100,000 clones in the sample, roughly 90% were seen once. The CDR3 spans 16 residues. CDR1 is SGHRS and CDR2 is YFSETQ in the germline V gene. V lost 1 base and J lost 5, with 18 bases in between. The sequencing input was peripheral blood. J is TRBJ2-5 and V is TRBV5-1; no definite D call. The TCR was taken from a human donor with active COVID-19. The donor label of this sample is uncertain. The CDR3 DNA sequence: TGCGCCAGCAGCTTGTTCCTCGCCTCCCCCGCGGAGACCCAGTACTTC. Translating gives CASSLFLASPAETQYF.